These T cell receptor beta chains were read from a single sample in a study of blood T cell repertoires in COVID-19. Sequenced by immunoSEQ multiplex PCR; TCRdb stores in-frame clones only, minus some. The sample lists approximately 67,000 clones, approximately 82% occurring once. Sequencing used peripheral blood. The receptor source for this set is a man in his sixties with acute or convalescent COVID-19. CDR3s include the opening cysteine and the closing phenylalanine or tryptophan. The order of the fields is V gene, clone size, D gene, J gene, CDR3 DNA, CDR3 protein. A D gene is named only where the DNA matches it firmly. Size values are once, few and many counts, or a class for expanded clones, and some rows have none.

TRBV19	-	TRBD1	TRBJ2-6	TGTGCCAGTAGTACAACAGGGGTGACCTCTGGGGCCAACGTCCTGACTTTC	CASSTTGVTSGANVLTF
TRBV11-3	-	TRBD2	TRBJ2-1	TGTGCCAGCAGCTTAGTAGCGGGTCTCAGCTCCTACAATGAGCAGTTCTTC	CASSLVAGLSSYNEQFF
TRBV18	-	-	TRBJ2-1	TGTGCCAGCTCACCACCGGAGGGAATTACGTTTGAGCAGTTCTTC	CASSPPEGITFEQFF
TRBV5-1	-	TRBD1	TRBJ2-2	TGCGCCAGCGAACCGGGACAGACAACCGGGGAGCTGTTTTTT	CASEPGQTTGELFF
TRBV27	-	TRBD2	TRBJ2-1	TGTGCCAGCAGTTTATTCACTAGCGGAGGGAATGAGCAGTTCTTC	CASSLFTSGGNEQFF
TRBV6-4	few	-	TRBJ1-2	TGTGCCAGCAGTGAAGGGTCAGCGGGAAAAAACGTCTACACCTTC	CASSEGSAGKNVYTF
TRBV9	-	-	TRBJ1-5	TGTGCCAGCGCGAGGGAAAATAGCAATCAGCCCCAGCATTTT	CASARENSNQPQHF
TRBV3-1/TRBV3-2	once	-	TRBJ2-1	TGTGCCAGCAGCCAGACATGGAATGAGCAGTTCTTC	CASSQTWNEQFF
TRBV5-4	-	TRBD1	TRBJ2-7	TGTGCCAGCAGCTATCCGGGACAGTCGTACTACGAGCAGTACTTC	CASSYPGQSYYEQYF
TRBV6-5	-	-	TRBJ1-5	TGTGCCAGCAGTCCCTACGGGACTCTGAATCAGCCCCAGCATTTT	CASSPYGTLNQPQHF
TRBV6-6	few	TRBD1	TRBJ1-1	TGTGCCAGCAGTCCGTGGACAGGGGGCGAAGCTTTCTTT	CASSPWTGGEAFF
TRBV29-1	-	-	TRBJ1-1	TGCAGCGTTGAATCGGGGGGGAACACTGAAGCTTTCTTT	CSVESGGNTEAFF
TRBV7-2	-	-	TRBJ1-1	TGTGCCAGCAGCTTAGCCGGCAGGGCCACTGAAGCTTTCTTT	CASSLAGRATEAFF
TRBV4-1	medium-sized	TRBD2	TRBJ2-5	TGCGCCAGCAGCTTCAGGACTAGCGGAATCCAAGAGACCCAGTACTTC	CASSFRTSGIQETQYF
TRBV7-2	-	-	TRBJ2-5	TGTGCCAGCAGCCTAAACAGGGTGTGGGAGACCCAGTACTTC	CASSLNRVWETQYF
TRBV7-2	once	-	TRBJ1-3	TGTGCCAGCAGCCCGAGTCTGTCTGGAAACACCATATATTTT	CASSPSLSGNTIYF
TRBV5-1	-	-	TRBJ2-3	TGCGCCAGCAGCTCGATCCGGCGGGGCTCCCTCACAGATACGCAGTATTTT	CASSSIRRGSLTDTQYF
TRBV13	-	-	TRBJ1-5	TGTGCCAGCAGGCAGGCTTGGACAGACAATCAGCCCCAGCATTTT	CASRQAWTDNQPQHF
TRBV7-2	-	-	TRBJ1-1	TGTGCCAGCAGCTCGAAACGGGACACTGAAGCTTTCTTT	CASSSKRDTEAFF
TRBV19	-	-	TRBJ2-5	TGTGCCAGTTCATCCAGCCAAGAGACCCAGTACTTC	CASSSSQETQYF
TRBV30	-	TRBD1	TRBJ2-2	TGTGCCTGGAGTGTACTTCTTGGACAGGGGACCGGGGAGCTGTTTTTT	CAWSVLLGQGTGELFF
TRBV7-9	-	-	TRBJ2-1	TGTGCCAGCACCGTGGGGGGAGGAAATGAGCAGTTCTTC	CASTVGGGNEQFF
TRBV6-1	few	-	TRBJ1-5	TGTGCCAGCAGGGAAGGACTGAGCAATCAGCCCCAGCATTTT	CASREGLSNQPQHF
TRBV5-4	-	TRBD1	TRBJ1-2	TGTGCCAGCAGCTTGCGCACAGGGGGCCTTCTCAACTATGGCTACACCTTC	CASSLRTGGLLNYGYTF
TRBV11-3	-	TRBD1	TRBJ1-4	TGTGCCAGCAGCTTAGGCCCCGACAGGGAAACTAATGAAAAACTGTTTTTT	CASSLGPDRETNEKLFF
TRBV7-8	-	TRBD2	TRBJ2-2	TGTGCCAGCATCCTCTGGGGGGGAGGAAACACCGGGGAGCTGTTTTTT	CASILWGGGNTGELFF
TRBV4-3	many	TRBD1	TRBJ2-1	TGCGCCAGCAGCCTCGTTACAGGGGTTATGGGAAATGAGCAGTTCTTC	CASSLVTGVMGNEQFF
TRBV2	once	-	TRBJ1-1	TGTGCCACCAAACTAAGGAACACTGAAGCTTTCTTT	CATKLRNTEAFF
TRBV18	-	-	TRBJ2-3	TGTGCCAGCTCACCGGGGGCCGTCAGCGGGGCCGATACGCAGTATTTT	CASSPGAVSGADTQYF
TRBV5-1	once	-	TRBJ1-6	TGCGCCAGCAGCCCGGCGGGAGATTCACCCCTCCACTTT	CASSPAGDSPLHF
TRBV7-9	-	TRBD1	TRBJ2-3	TGTGCCAGCAGCCACTGGGACAGAAGGACAGATACGCAGTATTTT	CASSHWDRRTDTQYF
TRBV12-1	once	-	TRBJ1-2	TGTGCCAGCAGCTTTGCTCTTAGGTGGGACAGTAACTATGGCTACACCTTC	CASSFALRWDSNYGYTF
TRBV2	few	-	TRBJ1-3	TGTGCCAGCAGCCTAGACTCTGGAAACACCATATATTTT	CASSLDSGNTIYF
TRBV5-1	-	TRBD1	TRBJ1-3	TGCGCCAGCAGCCAACGGACAGGGGCTGGAAACACCATATATTTT	CASSQRTGAGNTIYF
TRBV29-1	-	-	TRBJ2-5	TGCAGCGTTGAGTATGACCAAGAGACCCAGTACTTC	CSVEYDQETQYF
TRBV19	-	-	TRBJ1-2	TGTGCCAGTAGTATTGAAGGCGGGGCCTATGGCTACACCTTC	CASSIEGGAYGYTF
TRBV3-1/TRBV3-2	-	-	TRBJ2-5	TGTGCCAGCAGCCAAGATCTGGGGCGAGAGACCCAGTACTTC	CASSQDLGRETQYF
TRBV6-5	-	-	TRBJ1-1	TGTGCCAGCATCCTGGGCCCCCGGGCTTTCTTT	CASILGPRAFF
TRBV10-3	few	-	TRBJ1-1	TGTGCCATCAGTGAGCCTTCGAGGGAGGCTTTCTTT	CAISEPSREAFF
TRBV30	few	TRBD1	TRBJ1-1	TGTGCCTGGAGGACTCCGGGACAGGGATGGAGGACTGAAGCTTTCTTT	CAWRTPGQGWRTEAFF
TRBV10-1	-	-	TRBJ2-3	TGCGCCAGCAGGGGCCTCACAGATACGCAGTATTTT	CASRGLTDTQYF
TRBV5-1	few	TRBD1	TRBJ2-1	TGCGCCAGCAGGTTGGACAGGGGAAAAATCAATGAGCAGTTCTTC	CASRLDRGKINEQFF
TRBV7-9	-	TRBD1	TRBJ1-2	TGTGCCAGCAGCACCTCGACAGGGCGCTATAACTATGGCTACACCTTC	CASSTSTGRYNYGYTF
TRBV25-1	-	TRBD1	TRBJ2-1	TGTGCCAGCAGTGCCCCTTGGGGACAGGCCGACAACAATGAGCAGTTCTTC	CASSAPWGQADNNEQFF
TRBV4-1	-	-	TRBJ1-6	TGCGCCAGCAGCCAAGACCAGGGGCGCTCCTATAATTCACCCCTCCACTTT	CASSQDQGRSYNSPLHF
TRBV6-5	-	-	TRBJ1-5	TGTGCCAGCAGCCCCGACAGTAGCAATCAGCCCCAGCATTTT	CASSPDSSNQPQHF
TRBV2	-	TRBD2	TRBJ2-1	TGTGCCAGCAGTTTAGCGGGGGGGCATAGTGAGCAGTTCTTC	CASSLAGGHSEQFF
TRBV18	few	-	TRBJ1-1	TGTGCCAGCTCACCGGCAGGGAACACTGAAGCTTTCTTT	CASSPAGNTEAFF
TRBV23-1	-	-	TRBJ2-2	TGCGCCAGCAGTCATTGTTGTACCAGGGGTGGGAACACCGGGGAGCTGTTTTTT	CASSHCCTRGGNTGELFF
TRBV2	-	-	TRBJ1-1	TGTGCCAGCAGTGAGTCAGGGCGTGAAGCTTTCTTT	CASSESGREAFF
TRBV5-4	-	TRBD1	TRBJ2-2	TGTGCCAGCAGCCGAGGGACAGGGGCAACATCAACTACCGGGGAGCTGTTTTTT	CASSRGTGATSTTGELFF